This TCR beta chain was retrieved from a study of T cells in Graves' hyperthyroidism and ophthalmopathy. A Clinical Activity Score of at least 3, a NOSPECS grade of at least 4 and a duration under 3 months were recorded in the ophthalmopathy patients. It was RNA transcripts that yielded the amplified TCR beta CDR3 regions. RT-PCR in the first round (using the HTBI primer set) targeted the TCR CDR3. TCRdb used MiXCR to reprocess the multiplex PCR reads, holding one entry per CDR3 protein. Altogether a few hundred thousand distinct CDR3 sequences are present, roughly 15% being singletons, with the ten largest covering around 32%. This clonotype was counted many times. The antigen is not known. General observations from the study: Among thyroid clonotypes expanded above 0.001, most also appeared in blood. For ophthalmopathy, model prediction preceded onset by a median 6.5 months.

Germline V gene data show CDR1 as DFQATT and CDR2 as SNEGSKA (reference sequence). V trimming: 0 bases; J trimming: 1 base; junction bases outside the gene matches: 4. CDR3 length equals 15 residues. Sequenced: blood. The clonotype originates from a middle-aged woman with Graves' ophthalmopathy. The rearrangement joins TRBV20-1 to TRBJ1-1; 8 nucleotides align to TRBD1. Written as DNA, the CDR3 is TGCAGTGCTAGAGACACAGGACAGGGGAACACTGAAGCTTTCTTT. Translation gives CSARDTGQGNTEAFF.